A selection of T cell receptor beta chains follows, all from one sample in a study of cytomegalovirus exposure and HLA in healthy donors. The data were produced by immunoSEQ multiplex PCR, yet TCRdb's version contains in-frame clones alone and is incomplete. The table includes some 130,000 clones, just over 70% detected once. Sequences were obtained from PBMCs. The receptors stem from a woman aged 55-75 years in good health and CMV-seropositive. Both conserved end residues are part of each CDR3. A D gene is named only where the DNA matches it firmly. Clone sizes are given selectively: once, few, many, or a class where the clone is expanded.

TRBV29-1	TRBJ1-3	NA	TRBD1	14	TGCAGCGCCTGGGACAGCTACTCTGGAAACACCATATATTTT	CSAWDSYSGNTIYF
TRBV5-4	TRBJ1-3	NA	TRBD1	14	TGTGCCAGCAGCTGGGACAGGGTTGGAAACACCATATATTTT	CASSWDRVGNTIYF
TRBV18	TRBJ2-2	once	NA	15	TGTGCCAGCTCACCAGAGACTGCGAACACCGGGGAGCTGTTTTTT	CASSPETANTGELFF
TRBV10-2	TRBJ1-2	NA	TRBD1	15	TGCGCCAGCAGTGAGTGGACAGGGGGTAACTATGGCTACACCTTC	CASSEWTGGNYGYTF
TRBV6-5	TRBJ1-3	few	NA	15	TGTGCCAGCAGAACCGACAGAGCCTCTGGAAACACCATATATTTT	CASRTDRASGNTIYF
TRBV6-1	TRBJ1-2	NA	NA	13	TGTGCCAGCAGAGGTGGGGCTGGCTATGGCTACACCTTC	CASRGGAGYGYTF
TRBV29-1	TRBJ1-3	few	TRBD1	15	TGCAGCGATCCGCCCGACAGGGGGCAGGGAAACACCATATATTTT	CSDPPDRGQGNTIYF
TRBV28	TRBJ2-1	NA	TRBD2	15	TGTGCCAGCAGTTTAGCGGGGGGGCCGGGGAATGAGCAGTTCTTC	CASSLAGGPGNEQFF
TRBV4-2	TRBJ1-3	few	NA	18	TGTGCCAGCAGCCAAGATTTTAGGCAGGGGACGGGTGGAAACACCATATATTTT	CASSQDFRQGTGGNTIYF
TRBV5-4	TRBJ1-2	NA	NA	16	TGTGCCAGCAGCGGAACCACAGGGAGTGGGGATTATGGCTACACCTTC	CASSGTTGSGDYGYTF
TRBV5-1	TRBJ1-2	NA	TRBD1	17	TGCGCCAGCAGCCCGGCCGGGACAGCCCCCACTAACTATGGCTACACCTTC	CASSPAGTAPTNYGYTF
TRBV7-9	TRBJ2-7	NA	NA	15	TGTGCCAGCAGCCTCGGGGTAGCGGTTAACGACGAGCAGTACTTC	CASSLGVAVNDEQYF
TRBV15	TRBJ2-2	NA	NA	14	TGTGCCACCAGCGCCGTAGCGAACACCGGGGAGCTGTTTTTT	CATSAVANTGELFF
TRBV11-1	TRBJ2-7	NA	NA	12	TGTGCCAGCAGCTTGGGAGTCGTGGAGCAGTACTTC	CASSLGVVEQYF
TRBV18	TRBJ1-1	NA	NA	14	TGTGCCAGCTCCCCTGGCCAGGGGTTCACTGAAGCTTTCTTT	CASSPGQGFTEAFF
TRBV19	TRBJ2-2	NA	TRBD1	14	TGTGCCAGTAGCACGGGACAGTTTTACGGGGAGCTGTTTTTT	CASSTGQFYGELFF
TRBV5-8	TRBJ2-3	NA	NA	13	TGTGCCAGCAGTTTTCGGGGCACAGATACGCAGTATTTT	CASSFRGTDTQYF
TRBV7-6	TRBJ1-1	once	TRBD1	12	TGTGCCAGCAGCAGGACAGGGGTTGAAGCTTTCTTT	CASSRTGVEAFF
TRBV2	TRBJ1-6	once	NA	13	TGTGCCAGCATCGGGACAAGAAATTCACCCCTCCACTTT	CASIGTRNSPLHF
TRBV29-1	TRBJ2-1	few	TRBD2	14	TGCAGCGTTGATCAACTAGCGGGGTACAATGAGCAGTTCTTC	CSVDQLAGYNEQFF
TRBV5-4	TRBJ2-3	NA	TRBD1	14	TGTGCCAGCAGCTCGCCGACAGGGTCAGATACGCAGTATTTT	CASSSPTGSDTQYF
TRBV5-1	TRBJ2-2	NA	TRBD1	15	TGCGCCAGCAGCTTCACAGGGGATAGGACCGGGGAGCTGTTTTTT	CASSFTGDRTGELFF
TRBV6-5	TRBJ1-5	NA	TRBD1	15	TGTGCCAGCAGTTTCCACAGGGGAAGCAATCAGCCCCAGCATTTT	CASSFHRGSNQPQHF
TRBV7-6	TRBJ1-3	NA	NA	14	TGTGCCAGCAGCTTAAGTAGGAGGGGAAACACCATATATTTT	CASSLSRRGNTIYF
TRBV7-3	TRBJ2-1	NA	TRBD2	15	TGTGCCAGCAGCTGGGGTAGCGGGGGGAAAGATGAGCAGTTCTTC	CASSWGSGGKDEQFF
TRBV13	TRBJ2-7	NA	NA	13	TGTGCCAGCAGCTTGGGGGCGACGTACGAGCAGTACTTC	CASSLGATYEQYF
TRBV19	TRBJ2-7	NA	TRBD1	15	TGTGCCAGTAGTGTTACGGGACAGGGGAACCACGAGCAGTACTTC	CASSVTGQGNHEQYF
TRBV12-5	TRBJ2-5	NA	TRBD1	11	TGTGCTAGTGGTTCGACAGGGGTCCAGTACTTC	CASGSTGVQYF
TRBV5-4	TRBJ1-2	NA	TRBD1	13	TGTGCCAGCAGCTTGAACAGGGGGCATGGCTACACCTTC	CASSLNRGHGYTF
TRBV6-1	TRBJ1-3	few	TRBD1	15	TGTGCCAGCAGTGAAGTCCCAGGGGGAGGAAACACCATATATTTT	CASSEVPGGGNTIYF
TRBV19	TRBJ2-2	NA	TRBD2	16	TGTGCCAGTAGAAGGGGACTAGTTAGATCGGCCGGGGAGCTGTTTTTT	CASRRGLVRSAGELFF
TRBV7-9	TRBJ1-2	few	NA	17	TGTGCCAGCAGCTTACTCCCTGTCAGGGGCCAGGACTATGGCTACACCTTC	CASSLLPVRGQDYGYTF
TRBV19	TRBJ1-1	NA	NA	11	TGTGCCAGTAGTGCTCACCAGGGGTTGTTCTTT	CASSAHQGLFF
TRBV5-8	TRBJ1-3	NA	NA	14	TGTGCCAGCAGCTTACTTCTCTCTGGAAACACCATATATTTT	CASSLLLSGNTIYF
TRBV11-3	TRBJ2-1	NA	TRBD2	16	TGTGCCAGCAGCTTAGATCGCGGGGGGAAATACAATGAGCAGTTCTTC	CASSLDRGGKYNEQFF
TRBV7-6	TRBJ2-1	once	NA	15	TGTGCCAGCAGCTCTGAGGGGGACTCCTACAATGAGCAGTTCTTC	CASSSEGDSYNEQFF
TRBV2	TRBJ2-2	NA	NA	14	TGTGCCAGCAGTCCTACTCAGGGGCCCGGGGAGCTGTTTTTT	CASSPTQGPGELFF
TRBV5-1	TRBJ2-3	once	TRBD1	15	TGCGCCAGCAGCTTGGGGACAGGGCGTCCAGATACGCAGTATTTT	CASSLGTGRPDTQYF
TRBV18	TRBJ1-2	NA	NA	19	TGTGCCAGCTCACCATCCGGGGGTCCGGGGGAACGTGCTAACTATGGCTACACCTTC	CASSPSGGPGERANYGYTF